The rows below give T cell receptor beta chains drawn from one sample of a study of control samples from healthy donors and cancer patients. Profiled with immunoSEQ multiplex PCR; TCRdb holds only in-frame clones, not every one. Seen here are 150,000 to 200,000 clones, just over 90% observed once, and the top ten hold over 1.1%. Sequenced sample: blood. Every receptor here comes from a man aged 30 to 39 in good health. Each CDR3 is given with its conserved first and last residue. The D gene is left open where the match is weak. Where a row states a size, it is once, few, many or the class of an expanded clone; other rows omit it.

once	TRBD1	14	TRBV10-2	TRBJ2-3	TGCGCCAGCCGGACAGGGAAAGTTATAGATACGCAGTATTTT	CASRTGKVIDTQYF
once	NA	17	TRBV18	TRBJ1-1	TGTGCCAGCTCACCAGGGATACAGGGATTAGGCAGGACTGAAGCTTTCTTT	CASSPGIQGLGRTEAFF
NA	NA	13	TRBV20-1	TRBJ1-4	TGCAGTGCTAATGAAAAACGGGGAGAAAAACTGTTTTTT	CSANEKRGEKLFF
NA	TRBD1	12	TRBV19	TRBJ1-1	TGTGCCACCAGACAGGGAGCCACTGAAGCTTTCTTT	CATRQGATEAFF
NA	NA	13	TRBV7-9	TRBJ2-2	TGTGCCAGCAGCCAAAACACCCTCGGGGAGCTGTTTTTT	CASSQNTLGELFF
NA	TRBD2	17	TRBV6-2/TRBV6-3	TRBJ2-3	TGTGCCAGCAGTTATGGCCTAGCGGGGGTCAGCACAGATACGCAGTATTTT	CASSYGLAGVSTDTQYF
NA	NA	14	TRBV6-5	TRBJ1-2	TGTGCCAGCAGTTACTCTGCAACTAACTATGGCTACACCTTC	CASSYSATNYGYTF
NA	NA	15	TRBV27	TRBJ1-3	TGTGCCAGCAGTTCCCTGACACGCTCTGGAAACACCATATATTTT	CASSSLTRSGNTIYF
NA	NA	15	TRBV19	TRBJ2-5	TGTGCCAGTAGTATCCGGGACCTGCCAGGAGAGGCCCAGTACTTC	CASSIRDLPGEAQYF
NA	NA	13	TRBV18	TRBJ2-1	TGTGCCAGCTCACCACCGGCGGAACAGGAGCAGTTCTTC	CASSPPAEQEQFF
NA	NA	15	TRBV11-2	TRBJ1-2	TGTGCCAGCAGCACCACCTTTTCCGGGACGGATGGCTACACCTTC	CASSTTFSGTDGYTF
few	NA	16	TRBV28	TRBJ2-4	TGTGCCAGCAGTCCCCCGGGCGGCCTAGCCAAAAACATTCAGTACTTC	CASSPPGGLAKNIQYF
NA	NA	11	TRBV5-4	TRBJ2-1	TGTGCCAGCAGCTTACGTAATGAGCAGTTCTTC	CASSLRNEQFF
NA	NA	16	TRBV7-2	TRBJ1-2	TGTGCCAGCAGCTTAGAACCCCTCCGGCCCTACTATGGCTACACCTTC	CASSLEPLRPYYGYTF
NA	NA	14	TRBV4-1	TRBJ2-7	TGCGCCAGCAGCCAAGATAGAAGCTCCTACGAGCAGTACTTC	CASSQDRSSYEQYF
NA	TRBD1	13	TRBV5-1	TRBJ1-2	TGCGCCAGCAGCTATGGACAGGCCTATGGCTACACCTTC	CASSYGQAYGYTF
NA	TRBD1	13	TRBV10-1	TRBJ1-2	TGCGCCAGCAGTCGGGACAGGGCCTATGGCTACACCTTC	CASSRDRAYGYTF
NA	TRBD1	13	TRBV6-5	TRBJ1-5	TGTGCCAGCGGGGAGGGGGCACGACAGCCCCAGCATTTT	CASGEGARQPQHF
NA	TRBD1	15	TRBV30	TRBJ1-4	TGTGCCTGGAGTGTAACGGACAGGGGTAATGAAAAACTGTTTTTT	CAWSVTDRGNEKLFF
NA	NA	16	TRBV12-5	TRBJ1-6	TGTGCTAGTGGTTTGGTTGCGGGAGTGGGGAATTCACCCCTCCACTTT	CASGLVAGVGNSPLHF
NA	NA	12	TRBV29-1	TRBJ1-2	TGCAGCGTTGATACCGCGCACTATGGCTACACCTTC	CSVDTAHYGYTF
NA	NA	13	TRBV9	TRBJ2-7	TGTGCCAGCAGCGACATACGCAGTTCCGAGCAGTACTTC	CASSDIRSSEQYF
few	NA	14	TRBV6-2/TRBV6-3	TRBJ1-5	TGTGCCAGCAGTGGCGCCACGAGGGGTCAGCCCCAGCATTTT	CASSGATRGQPQHF
NA	TRBD2	18	TRBV7-2	TRBJ2-7	TGTGCCAGCAGAGACGAAGGTAGCGGGGGGCCCTTTGACTACGAGCAGTACTTC	CASRDEGSGGPFDYEQYF
NA	NA	14	TRBV27	TRBJ1-1	TGTGCCAGCAGTTTAGCCGGGATGAACACTGAAGCTTTCTTT	CASSLAGMNTEAFF
NA	TRBD1	15	TRBV11-3	TRBJ2-3	TGTGCCAGCAGCGGGGGACAGGGGTACACAGATACGCAGTATTTT	CASSGGQGYTDTQYF
NA	TRBD2	14	TRBV10-1	TRBJ2-5	TGCGCCAGCAGCCGCACCGGGACTACGGAGACCCAGTACTTC	CASSRTGTTETQYF
NA	NA	16	TRBV5-1	TRBJ2-2	TGCGCCAGCAGTCTGGGTTCCAGAGCAGTCACCGGGGAGCTGTTTTTT	CASSLGSRAVTGELFF
NA	NA	16	TRBV15	TRBJ2-6	TGTGCCACCAGCAGAGGGGGGTTCGGTGGGGCCAACGTCCTGACTTTC	CATSRGGFGGANVLTF
NA	TRBD2	16	TRBV27	TRBJ2-2	TGTGCCAGCAGTTCTATGGGGGGAGGGTTCAAGAGGGAGCTGTTTTTT	CASSSMGGGFKRELFF
NA	NA	18	TRBV7-8	TRBJ2-3	TGTGCCAGCAGCCCGAAGCGGGACAGCCACGAGAGCACAGATACGCAGTATTTT	CASSPKRDSHESTDTQYF
NA	NA	14	TRBV3-1/TRBV3-2	TRBJ1-6	TGTGCCAGCAGCCCTGGACTGGAGAATTCACCCCTCCACTTT	CASSPGLENSPLHF
NA	NA	14	TRBV27	TRBJ2-5	TGTGCCAGCATGAGGTCTCTGAGCCAAGAGACCCAGTACTTC	CASMRSLSQETQYF
NA	TRBD1	18	TRBV7-9	TRBJ2-2	TGTGCCAGCAGCTTAGTCTTTCTCGGGACAGGGAACACCGGGGAGCTGTTTTTT	CASSLVFLGTGNTGELFF
NA	TRBD2	16	TRBV5-1	TRBJ2-3	TGCGCCAGCAGCTTGTATTGGCGGGGGGGCACAGATACGCAGTATTTT	CASSLYWRGGTDTQYF
once	NA	14	TRBV27	TRBJ1-6	TGTGCCAGCAGTTTTAGTCAGCCGAATTCACCCCTCCACTTT	CASSFSQPNSPLHF
NA	NA	16	TRBV5-5	TRBJ2-5	TGTGCCAGCAGCTCGGTACCGGGACCGTTCCAAGAGACCCAGTACTTC	CASSSVPGPFQETQYF
NA	TRBD2	15	TRBV9	TRBJ2-3	TGTGCCAGCACCGTCGGGACTAGTAACACAGATACGCAGTATTTT	CASTVGTSNTDTQYF
NA	NA	13	TRBV28	TRBJ1-2	TGTGCCAGCAGTTTACCAAGACTCTATGGCTACACCTTC	CASSLPRLYGYTF
NA	TRBD1	14	TRBV7-2	TRBJ1-3	TGTGCCAGCAGCCCACAGGGGACGGGAAACACCATATATTTT	CASSPQGTGNTIYF
NA	NA	13	TRBV11-2	TRBJ2-1	TGTGCCAGCAGCTTCCGACAGGACCATGAGCAGTTCTTC	CASSFRQDHEQFF
NA	NA	15	TRBV19	TRBJ2-7	TGTGCCAGTAGTATAGGTAGCAGGGTAGTCTACGAGCAGTACTTC	CASSIGSRVVYEQYF